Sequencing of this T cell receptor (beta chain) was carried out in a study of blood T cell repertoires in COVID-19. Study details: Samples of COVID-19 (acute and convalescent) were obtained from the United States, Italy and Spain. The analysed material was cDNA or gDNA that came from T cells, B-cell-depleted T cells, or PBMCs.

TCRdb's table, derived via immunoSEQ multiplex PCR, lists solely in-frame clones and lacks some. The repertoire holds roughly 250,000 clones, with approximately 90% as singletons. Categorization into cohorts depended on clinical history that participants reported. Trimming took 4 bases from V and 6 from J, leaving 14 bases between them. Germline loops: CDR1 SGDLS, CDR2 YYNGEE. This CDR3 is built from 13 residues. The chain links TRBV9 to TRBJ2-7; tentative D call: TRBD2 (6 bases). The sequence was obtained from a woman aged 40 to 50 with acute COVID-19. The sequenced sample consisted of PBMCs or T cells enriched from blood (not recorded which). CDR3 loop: CASSSGEAGEQYV. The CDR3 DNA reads TGTGCCAGCAGCTCGGGAGAGGCTGGCGAGCAGTACGTC.